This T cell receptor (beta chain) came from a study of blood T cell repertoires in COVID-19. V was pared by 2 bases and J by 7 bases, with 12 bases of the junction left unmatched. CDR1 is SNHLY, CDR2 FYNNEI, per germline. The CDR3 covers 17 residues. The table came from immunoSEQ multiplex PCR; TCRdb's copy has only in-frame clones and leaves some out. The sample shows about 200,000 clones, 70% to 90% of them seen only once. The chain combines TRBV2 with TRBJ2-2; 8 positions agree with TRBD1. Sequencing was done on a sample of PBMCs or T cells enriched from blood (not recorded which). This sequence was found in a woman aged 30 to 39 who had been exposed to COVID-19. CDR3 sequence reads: CASSEIARGLPGGELFF. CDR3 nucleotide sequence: TGTGCCAGCAGTGAAATTGCCAGGGGGCTCCCAGGCGGGGAGCTGTTTTTT.